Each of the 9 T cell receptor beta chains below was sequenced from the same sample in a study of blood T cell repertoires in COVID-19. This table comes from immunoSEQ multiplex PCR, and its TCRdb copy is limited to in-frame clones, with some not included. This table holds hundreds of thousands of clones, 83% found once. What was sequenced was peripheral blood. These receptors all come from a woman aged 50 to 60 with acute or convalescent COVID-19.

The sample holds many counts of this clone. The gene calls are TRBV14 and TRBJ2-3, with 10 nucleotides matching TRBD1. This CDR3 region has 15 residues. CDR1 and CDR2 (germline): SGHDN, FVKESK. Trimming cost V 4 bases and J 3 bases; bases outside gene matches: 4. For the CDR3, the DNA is TGTGCCAGCAGCCGAGACAGGGGGCTAACAGATACGCAGTATTTT. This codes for CASSRDRGLTDTQYF.

The CDR3 sequence: CASSESGVMNTEAFF. Here the CDR3 DNA reads TGCGCCAGCAGTGAGTCGGGAGTAATGAACACTGAAGCTTTCTTT. J is TRBJ1-1 and V is TRBV10-1; no firm D call. The CDR3 totals 15 residues. Germline V gene lookup returns CDR1 WNHNN and CDR2 SYGVQD (reference sequence). The germline V and J ends were trimmed by 0 bases and 0 bases, with 8 bases remaining between them.

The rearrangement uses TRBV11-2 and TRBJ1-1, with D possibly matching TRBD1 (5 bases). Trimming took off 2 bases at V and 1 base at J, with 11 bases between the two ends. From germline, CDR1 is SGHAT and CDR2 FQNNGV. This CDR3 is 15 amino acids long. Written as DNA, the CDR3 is TGTGCCAGCAGCTTACAGGGCAGATCGAACACTGAAGCTTTCTTT. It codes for CASSLQGRSNTEAFF.

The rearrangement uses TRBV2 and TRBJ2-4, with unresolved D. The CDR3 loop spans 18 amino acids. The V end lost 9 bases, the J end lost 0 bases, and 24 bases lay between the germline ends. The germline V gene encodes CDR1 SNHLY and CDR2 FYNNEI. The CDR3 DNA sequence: TGTGCCAGTTATAAGACTGGAGAACATTCCGTAGCCAAAAACATTCAGTACTTC. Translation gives CASYKTGEHSVAKNIQYF.

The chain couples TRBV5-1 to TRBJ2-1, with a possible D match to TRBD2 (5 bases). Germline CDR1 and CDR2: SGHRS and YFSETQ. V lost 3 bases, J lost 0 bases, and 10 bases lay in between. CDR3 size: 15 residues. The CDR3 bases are TGCGCCAGCAGCTCCTCCCGGGACTCCTACAATGAGCAGTTCTTC. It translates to CASSSSRDSYNEQFF.

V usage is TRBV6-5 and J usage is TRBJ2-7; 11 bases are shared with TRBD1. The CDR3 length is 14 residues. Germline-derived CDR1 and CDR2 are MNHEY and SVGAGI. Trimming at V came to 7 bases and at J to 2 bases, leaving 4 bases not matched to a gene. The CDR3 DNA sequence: TGTGCCAGCATGGGGGACAGGGGGACCTACGAGCAGTACTTC. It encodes CASMGDRGTYEQYF.

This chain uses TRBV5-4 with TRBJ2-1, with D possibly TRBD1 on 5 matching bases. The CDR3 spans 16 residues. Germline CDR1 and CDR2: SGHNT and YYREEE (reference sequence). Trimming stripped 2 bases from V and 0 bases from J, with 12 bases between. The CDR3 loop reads CASSFKGASSYNEQFF. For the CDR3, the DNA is TGTGCCAGCAGCTTTAAAGGGGCAAGCTCCTACAATGAGCAGTTCTTC.

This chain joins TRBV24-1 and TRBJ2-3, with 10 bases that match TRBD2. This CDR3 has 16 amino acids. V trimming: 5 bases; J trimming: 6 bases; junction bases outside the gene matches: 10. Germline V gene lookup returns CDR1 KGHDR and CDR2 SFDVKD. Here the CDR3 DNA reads TGTGCCACCAGTGCCCTCGCTAGCGGGAGTAGGGATACGCAGTATTTT. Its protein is CATSALASGSRDTQYF.

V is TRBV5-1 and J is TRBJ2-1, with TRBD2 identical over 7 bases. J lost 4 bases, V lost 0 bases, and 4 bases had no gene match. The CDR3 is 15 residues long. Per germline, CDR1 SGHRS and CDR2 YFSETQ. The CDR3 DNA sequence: TGCGCCAGCAGCTTGGTAGGGGAGGGGTACAATGAGCAGTTCTTC. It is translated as CASSLVGEGYNEQFF.